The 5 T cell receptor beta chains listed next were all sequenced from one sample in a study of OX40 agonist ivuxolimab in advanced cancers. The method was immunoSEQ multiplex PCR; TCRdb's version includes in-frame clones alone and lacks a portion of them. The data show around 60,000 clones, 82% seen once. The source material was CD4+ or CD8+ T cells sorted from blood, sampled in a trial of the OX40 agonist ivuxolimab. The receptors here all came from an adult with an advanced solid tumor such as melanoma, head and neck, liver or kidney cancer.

The CDR3 coding sequence is TGTGCCACCAGCAGAGATACGGAATATGGCTACACCTTC. Amino acids: CATSRDTEYGYTF. The chain is built from TRBV15 and TRBJ1-2; no firm D call. Germline V gene lookup returns CDR1 LNHNV and CDR2 YYDKDF (reference sequence). The V and J ends lost 0 bases and 5 bases respectively, with 7 bases between them. The length of the CDR3 is 13 residues.

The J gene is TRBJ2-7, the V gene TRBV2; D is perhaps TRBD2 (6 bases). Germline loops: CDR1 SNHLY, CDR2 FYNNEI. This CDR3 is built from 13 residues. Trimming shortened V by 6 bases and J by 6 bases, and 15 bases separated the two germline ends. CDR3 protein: CASRAGPPSEQYF. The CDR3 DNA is TGTGCCAGCAGGGCGGGACCACCATCCGAGCAGTACTTC.

CDR3 nucleotide sequence: TGTGCCAGCGCCGGGACTAGCGCAGCAGATACGCAGTATTTT. Residues: CASAGTSAADTQYF. The chain couples TRBV10-3 to TRBJ2-3; 10 nucleotides match TRBD2. The CDR3 is 14 residues long. V lost 10 bases, J lost 4 bases, and 8 bases stayed unmatched. The germline V gene has CDR1 ENHRY and CDR2 SYGVKD.

CDR3 DNA sequence: TGCGCCAGCACGGGACAGTACGAGCAGTACTTC. Its translation: CASTGQYEQYF. This chain joins TRBV5-1 and TRBJ2-5; TRBD1 matches 7 bases. The DNA end favors TRBJ2-7, so the J call may be wrong. This CDR3 comprises 11 residues. Germline-derived CDR1 and CDR2 are SGHRS and YFSETQ.

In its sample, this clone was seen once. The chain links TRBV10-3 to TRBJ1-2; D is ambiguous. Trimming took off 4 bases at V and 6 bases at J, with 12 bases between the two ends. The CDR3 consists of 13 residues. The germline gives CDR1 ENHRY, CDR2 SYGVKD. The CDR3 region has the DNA TGTGCCATCAGTGTTCTGGTAACGGATGGCTACACCTTC. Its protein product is CAISVLVTDGYTF.